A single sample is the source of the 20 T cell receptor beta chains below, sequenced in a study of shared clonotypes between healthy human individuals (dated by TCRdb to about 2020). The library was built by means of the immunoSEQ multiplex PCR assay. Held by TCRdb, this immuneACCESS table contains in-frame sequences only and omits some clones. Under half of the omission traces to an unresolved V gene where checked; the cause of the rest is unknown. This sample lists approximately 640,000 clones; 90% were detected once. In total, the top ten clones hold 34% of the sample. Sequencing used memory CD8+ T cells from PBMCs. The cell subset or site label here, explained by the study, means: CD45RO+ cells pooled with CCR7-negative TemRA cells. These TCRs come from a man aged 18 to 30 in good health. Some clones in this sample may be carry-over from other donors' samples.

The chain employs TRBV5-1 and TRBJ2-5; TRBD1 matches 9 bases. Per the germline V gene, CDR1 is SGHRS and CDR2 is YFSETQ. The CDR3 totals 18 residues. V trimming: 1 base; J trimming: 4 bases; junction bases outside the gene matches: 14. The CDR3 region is CASSLSSVTGGYAETQYF. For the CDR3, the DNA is TGCGCCAGCAGCTTGTCAAGTGTAACAGGGGGCTACGCAGAGACCCAGTACTTC.

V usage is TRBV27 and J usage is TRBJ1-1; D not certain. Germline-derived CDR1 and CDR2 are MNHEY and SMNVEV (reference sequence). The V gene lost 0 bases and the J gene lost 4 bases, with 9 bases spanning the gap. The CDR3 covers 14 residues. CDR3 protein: CASSLSPGRTEAFF. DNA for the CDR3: TGTGCCAGCAGTTTATCACCCGGGCGCACTGAAGCTTTCTTT.

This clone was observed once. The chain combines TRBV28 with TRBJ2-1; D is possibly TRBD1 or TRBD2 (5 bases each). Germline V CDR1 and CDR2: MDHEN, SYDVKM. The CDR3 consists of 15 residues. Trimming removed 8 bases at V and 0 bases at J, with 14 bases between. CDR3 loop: CASGRDPSSYNEQFF. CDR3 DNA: TGTGCCAGCGGCCGGGACCCAAGCTCCTACAATGAGCAGTTCTTC.

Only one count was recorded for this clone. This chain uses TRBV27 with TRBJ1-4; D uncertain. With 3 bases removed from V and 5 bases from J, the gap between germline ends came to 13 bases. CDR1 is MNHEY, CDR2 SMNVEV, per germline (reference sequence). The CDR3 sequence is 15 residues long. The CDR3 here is CASSFGSYSNEKLFF. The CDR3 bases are TGTGCCAGCAGTTTCGGCTCCTATTCAAATGAAAAACTGTTTTTT.

The CDR3 region is CASRVVHNEQFF. CDR3 DNA sequence: TGTGCCAGTAGGGTTGTACACAATGAGCAGTTCTTC. This chain uses TRBV19 with TRBJ2-1; D gene uncertain. V lost 6 bases to trimming and J lost 5 bases, with 8 bases between them. CDR3 length: 12 amino acids. Per germline, CDR1 LNHDA and CDR2 SQIVND (reference sequence).

DNA for the CDR3: TGTGCCAGCAGCTTGATCGGGGGTCACACTGAAGCTTTCTTT. This sequence encodes CASSLIGGHTEAFF. The V call is TRBV5-4, the J call TRBJ1-1, with TRBD1 as a possible D gene (5 bases). Germline loops: CDR1 SGHNT, CDR2 YYREEE (reference sequence). Trimming left V 1 base short and J 3 bases short, with 10 bases between. The CDR3 loop spans 14 amino acids. The whole variable domain, filled in from reference TRBV5-4 and TRBJ1-1, reads ETGVTQSPTHLIKTRGQQVTLRCSSQSGHNTVSWYQQALGQGPQFIFQYYREEENGRGNFPPRFSGLQFPNYSSELNVNALELDDSALYLCASSLIGGHTEAFFGQGTRLTVV.

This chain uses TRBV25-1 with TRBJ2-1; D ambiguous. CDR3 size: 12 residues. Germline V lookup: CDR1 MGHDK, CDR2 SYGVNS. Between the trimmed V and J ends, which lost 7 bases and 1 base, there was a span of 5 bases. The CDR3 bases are TGTGCCAGCAAATCGTCCTACAATGAGCAGTTCTTC. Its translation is CASKSSYNEQFF.

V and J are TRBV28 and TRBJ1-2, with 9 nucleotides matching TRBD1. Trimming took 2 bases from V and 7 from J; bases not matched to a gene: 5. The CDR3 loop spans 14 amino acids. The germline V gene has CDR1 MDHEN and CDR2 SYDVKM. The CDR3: CASSLDRDRVGYTF. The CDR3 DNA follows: TGTGCCAGCAGTTTAGACCGGGACAGGGTTGGCTACACCTTC.

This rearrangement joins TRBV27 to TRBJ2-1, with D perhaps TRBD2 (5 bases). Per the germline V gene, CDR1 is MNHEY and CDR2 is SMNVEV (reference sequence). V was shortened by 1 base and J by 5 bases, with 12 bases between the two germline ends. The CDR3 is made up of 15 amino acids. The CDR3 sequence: CASSLLLASHNEQFF. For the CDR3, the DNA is TGTGCCAGCAGTTTATTGTTGGCTAGCCACAATGAGCAGTTCTTC.

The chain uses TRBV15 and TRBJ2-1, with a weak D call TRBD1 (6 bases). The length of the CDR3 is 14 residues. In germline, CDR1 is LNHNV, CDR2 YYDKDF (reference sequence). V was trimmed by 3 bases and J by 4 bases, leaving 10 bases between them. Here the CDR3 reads CATSREGGYNEQFF. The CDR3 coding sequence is TGTGCCACCAGCAGGGAAGGGGGTTACAATGAGCAGTTCTTC.

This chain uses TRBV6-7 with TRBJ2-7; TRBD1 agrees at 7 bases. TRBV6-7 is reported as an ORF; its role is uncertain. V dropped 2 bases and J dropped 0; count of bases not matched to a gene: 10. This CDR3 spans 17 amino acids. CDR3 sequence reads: CASSYKRVGQSSYEQYF. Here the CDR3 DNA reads TGTGCCAGCAGTTACAAGAGAGTGGGACAGAGCTCCTACGAGCAGTACTTC.

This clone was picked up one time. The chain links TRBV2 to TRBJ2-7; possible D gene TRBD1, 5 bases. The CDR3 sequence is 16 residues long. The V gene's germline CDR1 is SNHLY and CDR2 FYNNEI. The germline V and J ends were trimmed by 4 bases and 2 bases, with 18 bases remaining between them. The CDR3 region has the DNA TGTGCCAGCAGTGGACAAGGGGATTTTGTTGCCTACGAGCAGTACTTC. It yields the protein CASSGQGDFVAYEQYF.

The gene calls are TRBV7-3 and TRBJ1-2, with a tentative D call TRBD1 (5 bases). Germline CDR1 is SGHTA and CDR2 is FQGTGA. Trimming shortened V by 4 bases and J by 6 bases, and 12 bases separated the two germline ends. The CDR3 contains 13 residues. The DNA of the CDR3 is TGTGCCAGCAGCTCTAGGGGTGGGGATGGCTACACCTTC. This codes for CASSSRGGDGYTF.

The DNA of the CDR3 is TGTGCCAGCAGTTTACAGGGGCCCAGCACTGAAGCTTTCTTT. Translating it yields CASSLQGPSTEAFF. This chain joins TRBV6-1 and TRBJ1-1, with 7 positions matching TRBD1. The CDR3 has 14 amino acids. V dropped 5 bases and J dropped 4; count of bases not matched to a gene: 7. The germline gives CDR1 MNHNS, CDR2 SASEGT.

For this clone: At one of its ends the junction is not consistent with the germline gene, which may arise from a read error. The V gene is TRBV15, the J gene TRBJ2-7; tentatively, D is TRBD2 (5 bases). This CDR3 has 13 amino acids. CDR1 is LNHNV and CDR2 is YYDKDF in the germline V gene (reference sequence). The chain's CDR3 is CAISGTANYEQYF. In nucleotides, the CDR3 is TGTGCCATCAGCGGCACAGCCAACTACGAGCAGTACTTC.

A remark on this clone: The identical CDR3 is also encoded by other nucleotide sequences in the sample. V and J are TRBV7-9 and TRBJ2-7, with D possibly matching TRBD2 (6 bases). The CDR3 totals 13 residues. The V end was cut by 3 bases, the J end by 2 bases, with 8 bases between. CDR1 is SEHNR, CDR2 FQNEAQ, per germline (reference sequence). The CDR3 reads CASSLRGTYEQYF. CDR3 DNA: TGTGCCAGCAGCTTGCGGGGAACCTACGAGCAGTACTTC.

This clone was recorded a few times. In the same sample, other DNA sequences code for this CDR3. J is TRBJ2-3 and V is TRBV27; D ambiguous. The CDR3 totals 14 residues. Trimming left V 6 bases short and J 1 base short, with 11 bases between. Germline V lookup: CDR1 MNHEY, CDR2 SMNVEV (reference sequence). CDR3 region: CASSSPPGTDTQYF. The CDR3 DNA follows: TGTGCCAGCAGCTCGCCTCCCGGCACAGATACGCAGTATTTT.

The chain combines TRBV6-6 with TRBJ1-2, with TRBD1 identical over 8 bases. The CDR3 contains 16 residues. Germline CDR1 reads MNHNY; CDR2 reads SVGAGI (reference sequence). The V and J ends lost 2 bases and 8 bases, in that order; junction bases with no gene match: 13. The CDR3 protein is CASSYRETGQGFGYTF. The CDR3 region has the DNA TGTGCCAGCAGTTACCGTGAAACCGGACAGGGTTTCGGCTACACCTTC.

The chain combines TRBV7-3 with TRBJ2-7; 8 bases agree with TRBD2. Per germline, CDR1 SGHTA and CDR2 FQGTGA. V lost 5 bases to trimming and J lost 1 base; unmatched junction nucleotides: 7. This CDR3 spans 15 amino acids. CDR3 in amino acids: CASSQAAGVSYEQYF. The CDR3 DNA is TGTGCCAGCAGCCAGGCAGCGGGAGTTTCCTACGAGCAGTACTTC.

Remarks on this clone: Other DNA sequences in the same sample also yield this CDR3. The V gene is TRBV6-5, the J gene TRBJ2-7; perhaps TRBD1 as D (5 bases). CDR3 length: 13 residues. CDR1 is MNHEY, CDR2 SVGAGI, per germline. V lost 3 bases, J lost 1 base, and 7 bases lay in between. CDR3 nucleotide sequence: TGTGCCAGCAGTTATAGGGGATCCTACGAGCAGTACTTC. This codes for CASSYRGSYEQYF.